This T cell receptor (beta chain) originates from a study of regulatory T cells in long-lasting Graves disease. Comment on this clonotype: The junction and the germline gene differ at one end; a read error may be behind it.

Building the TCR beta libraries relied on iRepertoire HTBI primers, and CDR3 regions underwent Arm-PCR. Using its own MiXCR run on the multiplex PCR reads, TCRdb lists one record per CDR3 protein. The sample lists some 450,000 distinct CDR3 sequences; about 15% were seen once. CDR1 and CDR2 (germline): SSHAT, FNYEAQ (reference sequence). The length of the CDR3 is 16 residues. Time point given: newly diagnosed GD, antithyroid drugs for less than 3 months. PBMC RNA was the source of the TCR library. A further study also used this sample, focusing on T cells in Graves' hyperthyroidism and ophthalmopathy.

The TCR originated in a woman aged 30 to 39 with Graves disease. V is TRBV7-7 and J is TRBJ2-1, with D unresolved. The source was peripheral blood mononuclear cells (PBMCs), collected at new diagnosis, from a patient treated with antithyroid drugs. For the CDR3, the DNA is TGTGCTAGCAGCTTATTCCCCCGGAGCTCCTACAATGAGCAGTTCTTC. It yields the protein CASSLFPRSSYNEQFF.